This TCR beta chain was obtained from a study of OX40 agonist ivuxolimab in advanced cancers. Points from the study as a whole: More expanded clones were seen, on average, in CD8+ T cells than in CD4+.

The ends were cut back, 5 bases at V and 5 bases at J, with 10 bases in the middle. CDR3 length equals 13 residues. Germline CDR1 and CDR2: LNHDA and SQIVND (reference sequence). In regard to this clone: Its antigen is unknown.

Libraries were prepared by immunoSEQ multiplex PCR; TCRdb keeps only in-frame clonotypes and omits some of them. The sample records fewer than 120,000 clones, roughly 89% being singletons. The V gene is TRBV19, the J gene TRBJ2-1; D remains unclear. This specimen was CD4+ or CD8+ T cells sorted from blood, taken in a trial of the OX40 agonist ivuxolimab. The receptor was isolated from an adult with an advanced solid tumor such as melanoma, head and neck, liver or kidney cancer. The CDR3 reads CASSVDLHNEQFF. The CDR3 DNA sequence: TGTGCCAGTAGTGTCGACCTCCACAATGAGCAGTTCTTC.